The rows below give T cell receptor beta chains drawn from one sample of a study of T cell responses to AZD1222 COVID-19 vaccine. Assay: immunoSEQ multiplex PCR; the TCRdb copy retains only in-frame clones and omits some. The table lists more than 70,000 clones, 85% of them singletons. Material: peripheral blood, obtained on day 0 of AZD1222 vaccination. These receptors all come from an adult in good health. Each CDR3 is given with its conserved first and last residue. Clone size is stated in some rows and not others, as once, few, many or a class when expanded.

TRBJ1-6 NA TRBV6-5 CASSYYRTLYNSPLHF
TRBJ2-3 NA TRBV14 CASSPRRGSVDTQYF
TRBJ2-7 NA TRBV2 CATGEGAYEQYF
TRBJ1-2 NA TRBV10-3 CAISVAVANYGYTF
TRBJ2-5 NA TRBV27 CASSLWGTGVLRETQYF
TRBJ2-4 once TRBV18 CASSPPSAGIQYF
TRBJ2-2 NA TRBV6-5 CASRTGGRDTGELFF
TRBJ2-1 NA TRBV3-1/TRBV3-2 CASSRDYRYNEQFF
TRBJ1-5 few TRBV6-2/TRBV6-3 CASSFDYNQPQHF
TRBJ1-1 NA TRBV7-2 CASSPGQNTEAFF
TRBJ1-2 NA TRBV7-9 CASSLGQNYGYTF
TRBJ2-7 NA TRBV7-2 CASSPSLLASSYEQYF
TRBJ2-5 NA TRBV5-1 CASSLERYDGGETQYF
TRBJ1-5 NA TRBV18 CASSPGTGVQQPQHF
TRBJ2-7 NA TRBV18 CASSPRLGYEQYF
TRBJ2-7 few TRBV7-2 CASSLAFGEQYF
TRBJ2-2 few TRBV6-4 CASSDRVGSGELFF
TRBJ1-4 NA TRBV5-1 CASSQLPSTSTNEKLFF
TRBJ2-5 NA TRBV20-1 CSGQAETQYF
TRBJ1-6 few TRBV7-2 CASSYSGQGGYSPLHF
TRBJ2-7 NA TRBV21-1 CASSIMGQGWYEQYF
TRBJ2-3 NA TRBV29-1 CTFKDYTDTQYF
TRBJ2-1 NA TRBV27 CASGQLEQFF
TRBJ1-3 NA TRBV3-1/TRBV3-2 CASSPGPRGRLGNTIYF
TRBJ2-6 NA TRBV3-1/TRBV3-2 CASSPPRGTGANVLTF
TRBJ1-3 NA TRBV15 CATSRIHPSSGNTIYF
TRBJ1-2 few TRBV10-2 CASSDGGRGKGYTF
TRBJ2-3 NA TRBV9 CASSEQGGTDTQYF
TRBJ1-2 NA TRBV12-3/TRBV12-4 CASSLGQGFGYTF
TRBJ1-5 NA TRBV7-2 CASSLRSSREPQHF
TRBJ2-3 NA TRBV11-3 CASSRRGGSGTDTQYF
TRBJ2-5 once TRBV6-5 CATSHSRAQYF
TRBJ1-1 once TRBV19 CASTTGVERNTEAFF
TRBJ1-3 NA TRBV9 CASSDSTGGRGNTIYF
TRBJ2-1 few TRBV5-4 CASSPPGLAYNEQFF
TRBJ2-3 once TRBV9 CASSAEAGLVTDTQYF
TRBJ1-1 NA TRBV7-6 CASSLTRTGSITEAFF
TRBJ1-1 NA TRBV7-2 CASSLGHQTEAFF
TRBJ2-3 NA TRBV3-1/TRBV3-2 CASSQNSLATDTQYF
TRBJ2-7 NA TRBV12-3/TRBV12-4 CASSQGTYEQYF
TRBJ2-1 NA TRBV2 CASSGWRPSSYNEQFF
TRBJ1-6 NA TRBV7-2 CASSLGWGANSPLHF
TRBJ2-5 NA TRBV18 CASSPRQETQYF
TRBJ1-5 NA TRBV11-2 CASSLRGDVSNQPQHF
TRBJ2-3 NA TRBV11-3 CASSTGRTDTQYF
TRBJ1-1 once TRBV30 CAWSVFDRDTEAFF
TRBJ2-5 once TRBV21-1 CASSGTGSFQETQYF
TRBJ1-1 NA TRBV15 CATSRSAGNTEAFF
TRBJ1-1 NA TRBV6-5 CASSYWSGTEAFF
TRBJ1-2 NA TRBV3-1/TRBV3-2 CASSPSSRGQGYGAYGYTF
TRBJ1-6 NA TRBV19 CASSADWTGGNSPLHF
TRBJ1-1 NA TRBV2 CASTGGGMNTEAFF
TRBJ1-2 NA TRBV7-2 CASSYDTDRGGYTF
TRBJ2-2 NA TRBV2 CASSQTGSGELFF
TRBJ2-7 NA TRBV11-3 CASSLGTGYEQYF
TRBJ2-1 NA TRBV9 CASNIAGGRNEQFF
TRBJ1-6 NA TRBV18 CASSSGGGSPLHF
TRBJ1-2 NA TRBV5-1 CASSFGAGDYGYTF